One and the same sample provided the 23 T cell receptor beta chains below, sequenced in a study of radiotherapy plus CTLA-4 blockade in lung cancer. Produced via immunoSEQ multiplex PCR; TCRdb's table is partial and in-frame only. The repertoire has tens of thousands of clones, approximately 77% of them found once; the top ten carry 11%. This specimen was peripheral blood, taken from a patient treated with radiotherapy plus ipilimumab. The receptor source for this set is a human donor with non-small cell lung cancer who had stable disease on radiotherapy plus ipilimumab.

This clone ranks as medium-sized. DNA for the CDR3: TGTGCCAGCAGCTTCCGTCAAGAGACCCAGTACTTC. Amino acid sequence: CASSFRQETQYF. This chain links TRBV11-3 with TRBJ2-5; D is uncertain. V was trimmed by 3 bases and J by 2 bases, leaving 4 bases between them. The CDR3 sequence is 12 residues long. The germline V gene has CDR1 SGHNT and CDR2 YENEEA. Full variable domain (missing parts from reference TRBV11-3 and TRBJ2-5): EAGVVQSPRYKIIEKKQPVAFWCNPISGHNTLYWYLQNLGQGPELLIRYENEEAVDDSQLPKDRFSAERLKGVDSTLKIQPAELGDSAVYLCASSFRQETQYFGPGTRLLVL.

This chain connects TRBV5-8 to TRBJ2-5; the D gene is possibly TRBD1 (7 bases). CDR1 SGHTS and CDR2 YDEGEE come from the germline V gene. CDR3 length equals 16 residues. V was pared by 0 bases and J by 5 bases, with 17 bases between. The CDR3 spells CASSLEGRLGGETQYF. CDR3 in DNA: TGTGCCAGCAGCTTGGAAGGGCGACTAGGGGGCGAGACCCAGTACTTC.

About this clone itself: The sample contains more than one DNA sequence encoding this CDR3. CDR3 residues: CASSPPFQTQYF. The CDR3 DNA reads TGTGCCAGCAGCCCCCCGTTTCAGACCCAGTACTTC. The chain is built from TRBV7-2 and TRBJ2-5; D gene ambiguous. The CDR3 consists of 12 residues. Trimming left V 5 bases short and J 6 bases short, with 10 bases between. The V gene's germline CDR1 is SGHTA and CDR2 FQGNSA.

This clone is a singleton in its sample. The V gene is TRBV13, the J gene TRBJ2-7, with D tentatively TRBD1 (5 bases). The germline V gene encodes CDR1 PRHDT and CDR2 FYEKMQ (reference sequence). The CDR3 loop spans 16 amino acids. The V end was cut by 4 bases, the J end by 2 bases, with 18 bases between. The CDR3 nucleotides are TGTGCCAGCAGCTCCGGCCCTGGGCAGGGCACCTACGAGCAGTACTTC. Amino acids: CASSSGPGQGTYEQYF.

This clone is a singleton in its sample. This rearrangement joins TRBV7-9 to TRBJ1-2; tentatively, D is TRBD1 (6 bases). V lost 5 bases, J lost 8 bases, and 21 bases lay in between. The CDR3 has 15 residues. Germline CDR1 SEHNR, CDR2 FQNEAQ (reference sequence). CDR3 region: CASSRAGGGQGGYTF. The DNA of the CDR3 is TGTGCCAGCAGCCGCGCGGGGGGGGGCCAGGGGGGCTACACCTTC.

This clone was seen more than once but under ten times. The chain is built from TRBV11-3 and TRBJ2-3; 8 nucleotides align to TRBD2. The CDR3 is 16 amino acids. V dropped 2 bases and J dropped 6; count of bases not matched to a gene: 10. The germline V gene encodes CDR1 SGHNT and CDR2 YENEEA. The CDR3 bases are TGTGCCAGCAGCTTATCGGGGGGGCGGTTTGCCGATACGCAGTATTTT. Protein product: CASSLSGGRFADTQYF.

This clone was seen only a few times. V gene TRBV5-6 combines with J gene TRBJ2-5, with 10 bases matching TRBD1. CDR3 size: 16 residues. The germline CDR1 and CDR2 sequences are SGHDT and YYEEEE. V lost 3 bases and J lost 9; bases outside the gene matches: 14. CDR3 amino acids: CASSSLRDRGSTAQYF. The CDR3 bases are TGTGCCAGCAGCTCTCTCCGGGACAGGGGTTCTACAGCCCAGTACTTC.

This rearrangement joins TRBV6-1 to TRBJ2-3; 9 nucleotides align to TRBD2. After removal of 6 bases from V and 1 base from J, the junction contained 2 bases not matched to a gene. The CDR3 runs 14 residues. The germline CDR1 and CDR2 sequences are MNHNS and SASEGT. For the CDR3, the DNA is TGTGCCAGCAGGTTAGCGGGGGGCACAGATACGCAGTATTTT. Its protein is CASRLAGGTDTQYF.

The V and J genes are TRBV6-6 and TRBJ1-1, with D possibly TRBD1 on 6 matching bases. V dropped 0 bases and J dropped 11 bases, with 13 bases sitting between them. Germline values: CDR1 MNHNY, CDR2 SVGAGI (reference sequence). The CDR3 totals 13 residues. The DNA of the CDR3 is TGTGCCAGCAGTTACTCCGACAGGCCCTGGGCTTTCTTT. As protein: CASSYSDRPWAFF.

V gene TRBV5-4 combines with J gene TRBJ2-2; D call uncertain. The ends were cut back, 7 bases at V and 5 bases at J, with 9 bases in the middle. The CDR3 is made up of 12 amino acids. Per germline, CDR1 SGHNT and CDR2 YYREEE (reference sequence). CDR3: CASPSQTGELFF. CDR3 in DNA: TGTGCCAGCCCTTCGCAGACCGGGGAGCTGTTTTTT.

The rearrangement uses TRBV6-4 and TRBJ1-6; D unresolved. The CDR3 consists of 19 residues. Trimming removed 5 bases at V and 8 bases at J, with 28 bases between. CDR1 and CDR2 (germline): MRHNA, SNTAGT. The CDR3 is CASSQPAGGVVSVYSPLHF. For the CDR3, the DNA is TGTGCCAGCAGTCAACCCGCGGGTGGGGTGGTAAGTGTTTATTCACCCCTCCACTTT.

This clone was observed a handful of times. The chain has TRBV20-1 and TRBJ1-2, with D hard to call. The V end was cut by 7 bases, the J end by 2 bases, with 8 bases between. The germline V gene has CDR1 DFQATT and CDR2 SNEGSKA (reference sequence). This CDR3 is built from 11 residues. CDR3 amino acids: CSVGGNYGYTF. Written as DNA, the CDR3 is TGCAGTGTAGGAGGGAACTATGGCTACACCTTC.

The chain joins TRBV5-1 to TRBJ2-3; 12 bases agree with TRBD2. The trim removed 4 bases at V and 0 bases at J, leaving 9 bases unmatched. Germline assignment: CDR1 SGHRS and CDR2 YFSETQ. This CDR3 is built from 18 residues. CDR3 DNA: TGCGCCAGCAGCCTTATTGGACTAGCGGGGTCTAGCACAGATACGCAGTATTTT. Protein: CASSLIGLAGSSTDTQYF.

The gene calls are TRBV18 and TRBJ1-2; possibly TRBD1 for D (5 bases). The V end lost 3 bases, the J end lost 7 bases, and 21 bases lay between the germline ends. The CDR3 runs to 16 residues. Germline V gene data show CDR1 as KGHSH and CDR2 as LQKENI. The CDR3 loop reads CASSPGFDGGFGGYTF. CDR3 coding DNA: TGTGCCAGCTCACCCGGTTTTGATGGGGGGTTCGGTGGCTACACCTTC.

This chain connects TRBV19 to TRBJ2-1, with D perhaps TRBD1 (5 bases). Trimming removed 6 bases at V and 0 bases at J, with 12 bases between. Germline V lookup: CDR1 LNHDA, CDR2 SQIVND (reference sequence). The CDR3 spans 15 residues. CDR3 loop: CASRQGPSSYNEQFF. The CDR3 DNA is TGTGCCAGTAGGCAGGGTCCGAGCTCCTACAATGAGCAGTTCTTC.

CDR3 region: CASSFGQESSYEQYF. CDR3 bases: TGTGCCAGCAGCTTCGGACAGGAGAGCTCCTACGAGCAGTACTTC. V usage is TRBV5-6 and J usage is TRBJ2-7; 7 nucleotides align to TRBD1. This CDR3 has 15 residues. V gave up 2 bases and J gave up 0 bases; unmatched junction bases: 5. Germline values: CDR1 SGHDT, CDR2 YYEEEE. Variable domain in full (rest from reference TRBV5-6 and TRBJ2-7): DAGVTQSPTHLIKTRGQQVTLRCSPKSGHDTVSWYQQALGQGPQFIFQYYEEEERQRGNFPDRFSGHQFPNYSSELNVNALLLGDSALYLCASSFGQESSYEQYFGPGTRLTVT.

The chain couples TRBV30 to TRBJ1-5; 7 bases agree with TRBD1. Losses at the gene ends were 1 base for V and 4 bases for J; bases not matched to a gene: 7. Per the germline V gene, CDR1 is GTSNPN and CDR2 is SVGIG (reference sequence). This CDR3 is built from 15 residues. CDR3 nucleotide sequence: TGTGCCTGGAGTGCCCCCGACAGGGTAAATCAGCCCCAGCATTTT. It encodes CAWSAPDRVNQPQHF.

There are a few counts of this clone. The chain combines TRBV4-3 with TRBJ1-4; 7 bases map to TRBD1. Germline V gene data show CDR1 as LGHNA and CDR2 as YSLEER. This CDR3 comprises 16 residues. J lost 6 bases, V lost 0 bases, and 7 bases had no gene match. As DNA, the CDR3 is TGCGCCAGCAGCCAAGATCAGGGACAGTCTCATGAAAAACTGTTTTTT. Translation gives CASSQDQGQSHEKLFF.

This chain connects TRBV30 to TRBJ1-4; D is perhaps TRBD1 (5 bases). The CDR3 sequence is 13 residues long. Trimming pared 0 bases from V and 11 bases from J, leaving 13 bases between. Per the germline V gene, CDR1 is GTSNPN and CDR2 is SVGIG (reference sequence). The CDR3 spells CAWSVGAGWKLFF. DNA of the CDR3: TGTGCCTGGAGTGTAGGTGCAGGGTGGAAACTGTTTTTT. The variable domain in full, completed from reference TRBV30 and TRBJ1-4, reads SQTIHQWPATLVQPVGSPLSLECTVEGTSNPNLYWYRQAAGRGLQLLFYSVGIGQISSEVPQNLSASRPQDRQFILSSKKLLLSDSGFYLCAWSVGAGWKLFFGSGTQLSVL.

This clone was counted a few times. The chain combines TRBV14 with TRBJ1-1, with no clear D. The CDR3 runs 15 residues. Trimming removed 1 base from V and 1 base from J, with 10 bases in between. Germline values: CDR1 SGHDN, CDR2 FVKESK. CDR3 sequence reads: CASSQGLAKNTEAFF. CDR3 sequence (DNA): TGTGCCAGCAGCCAAGGGTTGGCCAAGAACACTGAAGCTTTCTTT.

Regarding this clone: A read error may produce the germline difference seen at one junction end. CDR3 residues: CASSPRGGALGNSPLHF. The CDR3 bases are TGTGCCAGCTCGCCACGAGGCGGGGCGTTGGGGAATTCACCCCTCCACTTT. The V gene is TRBV18, the J gene TRBJ1-6; D might be TRBD1 (5 bases). Germline CDR1 reads KGHSH; CDR2 reads LQKENI. This CDR3 contains 17 residues.

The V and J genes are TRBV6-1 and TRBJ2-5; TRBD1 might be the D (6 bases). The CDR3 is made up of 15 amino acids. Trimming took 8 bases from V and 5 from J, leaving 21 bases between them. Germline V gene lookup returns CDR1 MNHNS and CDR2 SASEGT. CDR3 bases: TGTGCCAGCCCGAGGGGGAGTCACGGTGGGGAGACCCAGTACTTC. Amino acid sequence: CASPRGSHGGETQYF.

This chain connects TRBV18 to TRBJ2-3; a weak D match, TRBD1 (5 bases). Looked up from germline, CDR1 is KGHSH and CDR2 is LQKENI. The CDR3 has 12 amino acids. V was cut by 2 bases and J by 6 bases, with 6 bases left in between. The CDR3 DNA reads TGTGCCAGCTCACCAAAGGGGGATACGCAGTATTTT. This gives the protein CASSPKGDTQYF. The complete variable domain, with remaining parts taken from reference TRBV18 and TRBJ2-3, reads NAGVMQNPRHLVRRRGQEARLRCSPMKGHSHVYWYRQLPEEGLKFMVYLQKENIIDESGMPKERFSAEFPKEGPSILRIQQVVRGDSAAYFCASSPKGDTQYFGPGTRLTVL.